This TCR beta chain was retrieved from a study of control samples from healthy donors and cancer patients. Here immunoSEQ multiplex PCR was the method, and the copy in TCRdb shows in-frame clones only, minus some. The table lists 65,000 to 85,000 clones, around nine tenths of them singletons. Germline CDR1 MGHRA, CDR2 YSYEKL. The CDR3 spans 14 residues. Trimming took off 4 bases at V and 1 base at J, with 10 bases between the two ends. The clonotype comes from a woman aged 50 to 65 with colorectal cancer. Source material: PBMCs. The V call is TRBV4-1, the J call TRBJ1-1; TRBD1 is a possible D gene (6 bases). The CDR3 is CASSRFRGNTEAFF. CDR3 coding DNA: TGCGCCAGCAGCCGCTTCAGGGGGAACACTGAAGCTTTCTTT.